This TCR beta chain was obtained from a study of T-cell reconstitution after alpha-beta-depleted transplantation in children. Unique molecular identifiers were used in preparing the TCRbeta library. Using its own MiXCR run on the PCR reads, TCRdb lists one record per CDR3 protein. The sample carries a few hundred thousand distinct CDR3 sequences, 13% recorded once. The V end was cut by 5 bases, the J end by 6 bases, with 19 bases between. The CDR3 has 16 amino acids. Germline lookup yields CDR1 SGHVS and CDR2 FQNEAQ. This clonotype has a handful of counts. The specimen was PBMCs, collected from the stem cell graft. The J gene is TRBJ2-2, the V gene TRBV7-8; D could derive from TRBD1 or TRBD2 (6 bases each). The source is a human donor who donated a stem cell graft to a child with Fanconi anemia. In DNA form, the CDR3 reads TGTGCCAGCAGCACCTCGGCCGGAGGGGGTCCCGGGGAGCTGTTTTTT. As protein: CASSTSAGGGPGELFF.